Given below is one TCR beta chain in context. The trim removed 6 bases at V and 3 bases at J, leaving 6 bases unmatched. The CDR3 extends over 14 amino acids. Per germline, CDR1 MNHEY and CDR2 SVGAGI. This sample is drawn from a study of blood T cell repertoires in COVID-19. Libraries were prepared by immunoSEQ multiplex PCR; TCRdb keeps only in-frame clonotypes and omits some of them. The sample lists about 190,000 clones, roughly 87% occurring once. V and J are TRBV6-5 and TRBJ2-7; 9 positions agree with TRBD1. The source is a woman aged 60-75 years with COVID-19, enrolled during active disease. Sequencing input: peripheral blood. The CDR3 bases are TGTGCCAGCAGAGAGCCGGGACAGGGCTACGAGCAGTACGTC. This gives the protein CASREPGQGYEQYV.